A selection of T cell receptor beta chains follows, all from one sample in a study of blood T cells in healthy people across ages. TCRdb redid the calling of the 5' RACE reads with MiXCR, one entry per CDR3 protein. There are a few hundred thousand distinct CDR3 sequences in the sample; about 26% occur only once, and approximately 17% lies in the top ten. The specimen sequenced was blood. The receptors were sampled from a woman aged 70-85 years in good health. Both conserved end residues are part of each CDR3. Each record gives: CDR3 length, V gene, CDR3 protein.

14 | TRBV3-1 | CASILTGGTDTQYF
13 | TRBV7-9 | CASSLAPGNEQYF
15 | TRBV5-1 | CASSPPSAGWDTQYF
14 | TRBV27 | CASSPVTETYEQYF
14 | TRBV12-3/TRBV12-4 | CVSSFNRVTSEQYF
16 | TRBV5-1 | CASSPGQGPTNEKLFF
13 | TRBV20-1 | CGASGGFYNEQFF
15 | TRBV4-2 | CASSQEGTQRETQYF
14 | TRBV29-1 | CSVERREAKNIQYF
10 | TRBV12-5 | CASVGDTQYF
15 | TRBV20-1 | CSARDGVTTQETQYF
15 | TRBV24-1 | CATSEPTGNRETQYF
17 | TRBV19 | CASSIGRYETGYQPQHF
13 | TRBV21-1 | CARTTATNEKLFF
13 | TRBV5-6 | CASSLAGGAGAFF
14 | TRBV20-1 | CSASSGQGYEKLFF
15 | TRBV6-2/TRBV6-3 | CASRPTSGGAYEQFF
12 | TRBV7-9 | CAHPGGGNTIYF
11 | TRBV7-2 | CASSGDNEQFF
15 | TRBV11-3 | CASSDMVSGANVLTF
15 | TRBV4-1 | CASSQGAGGNEKLFF
16 | TRBV5-1 | CASSPTRLVSYNEQFF
16 | TRBV6-1 | CASSRPGAGDKSPLHF
13 | TRBV11-2 | CASSSQERYEQYF